Shown below are 23 T cell receptor beta chains from a single sample sequenced in a study of T cell clonotyping in hematopoietic cell transplantation. Sequenced by immunoSEQ multiplex PCR; TCRdb stores in-frame clones only, minus some. The sample records about 1,100 clones, roughly 97% being singletons. The source was PBMCs, collected 30 days after allogeneic stem cell transplant. Every receptor here comes from a male patient younger than 30 who had an allogeneic stem cell transplant from a related donor, so the T cells may come from the graft donor. Some clones in this sample may be carry-over from other donors' samples.

This sequence joins TRBV30 and TRBJ1-6; D ambiguous. The CDR3 contains 13 residues. V gave up 3 bases and J gave up 10 bases, with 13 bases separating them. The germline gives CDR1 GTSNPN, CDR2 SVGIG (reference sequence). The CDR3 nucleotides are TGTGCCTGGAGAGTGGGCCACGAATCACCCCTCCACTTT. This sequence encodes CAWRVGHESPLHF.

The chain uses TRBV27 and TRBJ1-5; D possibly corresponds to TRBD1 (5 bases). The germline V and J ends were trimmed by 10 bases and 4 bases, with 17 bases remaining between them. CDR1 and CDR2 from the germline V gene are MNHEY and SMNVEV (reference sequence). The CDR3 runs to 14 residues. CDR3 residues: CATGGGGPNQPQHF. CDR3 in DNA: TGTGCCACCGGTGGGGGAGGGCCAAATCAGCCCCAGCATTTT.

The genes are TRBV6-5 and TRBJ1-1; D gene ambiguous. Germline-derived CDR1 and CDR2 are MNHEY and SVGAGI. The CDR3 sequence is 13 residues long. The V end lost 7 bases, the J end lost 1 base, and 10 bases lay between the germline ends. CDR3 in amino acids: CASIKPGNTEAFF. DNA for the CDR3: TGTGCCAGCATTAAACCGGGGAACACTGAAGCTTTCTTT.

Written as DNA, the CDR3 is TGTGCCAGCAGCTTGGGACTAGCGGGGCCCAATGAGCAGTTCTTC. As protein: CASSLGLAGPNEQFF. This sequence joins TRBV7-2 and TRBJ2-1; 13 positions agree with TRBD2. CDR1 SGHTA and CDR2 FQGNSA come from the germline V gene. Losses at the gene ends were 3 bases for V and 6 bases for J; bases not matched to a gene: 2. This CDR3 contains 15 residues.

This sequence joins TRBV14 and TRBJ2-3, with D perhaps matching TRBD2 (5 bases). The CDR3 totals 13 residues. The germline V gene has CDR1 SGHDN and CDR2 FVKESK. Trimming removed 4 bases at V and 8 bases at J, with 13 bases between. As DNA, the CDR3 is TGTGCCAGCAGCCCCACGTCCGGAGGTACGCAGTATTTT. This encodes CASSPTSGGTQYF.

The V call is TRBV5-1, the J call TRBJ1-2; D is undetermined. Germline values: CDR1 SGHRS, CDR2 YFSETQ. The CDR3 runs 16 residues. Trimming took off 1 base at V and 0 bases at J, with 13 bases between the two ends. Here the CDR3 reads CASSLSSQPANYGYTF. The DNA for the CDR3 is TGCGCCAGCAGCTTGAGTTCACAACCAGCTAACTATGGCTACACCTTC.

The rearrangement joins TRBV30 to TRBJ1-2; 7 bases line up with TRBD1. There are 12 residues in the CDR3. The germline V gene encodes CDR1 GTSNPN and CDR2 SVGIG (reference sequence). The trim removed 5 bases at V and 6 bases at J, leaving 6 bases unmatched. CDR3: CAWGDRANGYTF. The CDR3 region has the DNA TGTGCCTGGGGCGACAGGGCAAATGGCTACACCTTC. Filled out from reference TRBV30 and TRBJ1-2, the complete variable domain reads SQTIHQWPATLVQPVGSPLSLECTVEGTSNPNLYWYRQAAGRGLQLLFYSVGIGQISSEVPQNLSASRPQDRQFILSSKKLLLSDSGFYLCAWGDRANGYTFGSGTRLTVV.

For the CDR3, the DNA is TGCGCCAGCAGTTTATCCTGGAACACTGAAGCTTTCTTT. Residues: CASSLSWNTEAFF. The chain is built from TRBV5-1 and TRBJ1-1; D gene unclear. Trimming removed 5 bases at V and 1 base at J, with 9 bases between. The CDR3 runs to 13 residues. The germline CDR1 and CDR2 sequences are SGHRS and YFSETQ.

This chain links TRBV30 with TRBJ2-3, with D tentatively TRBD1 (6 bases). Germline CDR1 and CDR2: GTSNPN and SVGIG (reference sequence). CDR3 length equals 12 residues. Trimming took 5 bases from V and 3 from J, leaving 9 bases between them. CDR3 DNA: TGTGCCTGGGGGACACCGACAGATACGCAGTATTTT. Amino acids: CAWGTPTDTQYF.

The DNA for the CDR3 is TGTGCCAGCAGCTTAGGGCCGCAGGGACGGAGCACTGAAGCTTTCTTT. This codes for CASSLGPQGRSTEAFF. The chain carries TRBV11-2 and TRBJ1-1; weak D call: TRBD1 (5 bases). CDR1 and CDR2 (germline): SGHAT, FQNNGV. The CDR3 extends over 16 amino acids. V dropped 1 base and J dropped 4 bases, with 16 bases sitting between them.

The V and J genes are TRBV11-2 and TRBJ2-1; 7 nucleotides agree with TRBD2. Germline V lookup: CDR1 SGHAT, CDR2 FQNNGV. Germline trimming cut 5 bases from V and 0 bases from J; bases unmatched to any gene: 4. There are 15 residues in the CDR3. The CDR3 nucleotides read TGTGCCAGCAGCACTAGCGAAAGCTCCTACAATGAGCAGTTCTTC. This encodes CASSTSESSYNEQFF.

The rearrangement joins TRBV7-9 to TRBJ1-5; 8 bases agree with TRBD1. Germline V CDR1 and CDR2: SEHNR, FQNEAQ (reference sequence). The CDR3 is made up of 14 amino acids. The V and J ends lost 5 bases and 4 bases, in that order; junction bases with no gene match: 4. The CDR3 DNA reads TGTGCCAGCAGCCCCCAGGGGGCTAATCAGCCCCAGCATTTT. It yields the protein CASSPQGANQPQHF.

This clone was detected a few times. The CDR3 reads CAISEFPGGQTSDEQFF. DNA for the CDR3: TGTGCCATCAGTGAGTTTCCAGGGGGGCAGACTAGCGATGAGCAGTTCTTC. This rearrangement joins TRBV10-3 to TRBJ2-1; maybe TRBD2 (8 bases). The CDR3 contains 17 residues. V lost 1 base and J lost 8, with 21 bases in between. Per germline, CDR1 ENHRY and CDR2 SYGVKD.

The chain links TRBV5-6 to TRBJ1-2; tentatively, D is TRBD1 (6 bases). The CDR3 has 13 amino acids. Looked up from germline, CDR1 is SGHDT and CDR2 is YYEEEE. Between the trimmed V and J ends, which lost 1 base and 2 bases, there was a span of 6 bases. This chain's CDR3 is CASSLRGNYGYTF. In DNA form, the CDR3 reads TGTGCCAGCAGCTTGAGGGGGAACTATGGCTACACCTTC. Full variable domain (rest looked up from reference TRBV5-6 and TRBJ1-2): DAGVTQSPTHLIKTRGQQVTLRCSPKSGHDTVSWYQQALGQGPQFIFQYYEEEERQRGNFPDRFSGHQFPNYSSELNVNALLLGDSALYLCASSLRGNYGYTFGSGTRLTVV.

This clone was found a few times. The chain uses TRBV5-4 and TRBJ1-1; no definite D call. The CDR3 covers 14 residues. Germline CDR1 SGHNT, CDR2 YYREEE (reference sequence). The V and J ends lost 0 bases and 3 bases respectively, with 9 bases between them. The CDR3 here is CASSLGAGHTEAFF. For the CDR3, the DNA is TGTGCCAGCAGCTTGGGTGCAGGTCACACTGAAGCTTTCTTT.

This chain connects TRBV11-3 to TRBJ1-2, with D maybe TRBD1 (6 bases). V was cut by 0 bases and J by 6 bases, with 11 bases left in between. The CDR3 runs to 14 residues. Germline V lookup: CDR1 SGHNT, CDR2 YENEEA. The CDR3, as DNA: TGTGCCAGCAGCTTAGAACCGGGACACCATGGCTACACCTTC. This gives the protein CASSLEPGHHGYTF.

This chain uses TRBV30 with TRBJ2-1; 7 bases are shared with TRBD2. The CDR3 extends over 15 amino acids. V dropped 8 bases and J dropped 3; count of bases not matched to a gene: 13. From germline, CDR1 is GTSNPN and CDR2 SVGIG (reference sequence). The chain's CDR3 is CARREGLGGYNEQFF. The CDR3 DNA reads as TGTGCCCGAAGGGAGGGGCTCGGGGGCTACAATGAGCAGTTCTTC.

The chain combines TRBV7-9 with TRBJ1-1; no clear D. This CDR3 is 14 amino acids long. Trimming left V 3 bases short and J 0 bases short, with 8 bases between. The germline V gene has CDR1 SEHNR and CDR2 FQNEAQ (reference sequence). Here the CDR3 reads CASSFGSVNTEAFF. CDR3 nucleotide sequence: TGTGCCAGCAGCTTCGGGTCAGTGAACACTGAAGCTTTCTTT.

This clone was counted once. This chain links TRBV15 with TRBJ2-3; the D call may be TRBD1 or TRBD2 (5 bases each). The CDR3 is made up of 17 amino acids. Germline-derived CDR1 and CDR2 are LNHNV and YYDKDF (reference sequence). The V end lost 0 bases, the J end lost 6 bases, and 19 bases lay between the germline ends. The CDR3 nucleotides are TGTGCCACCAGCAGAGATAAGGGGAGTCACCGCCCGGATACGCAGTATTTT. It translates to CATSRDKGSHRPDTQYF.

The gene calls are TRBV29-1 and TRBJ1-4; the match to TRBD1 covers 7 bases. The CDR3 is 12 amino acids. Germline V gene sequence: CDR1 SQVTM, CDR2 ANQGSEA. The ends lost 5 bases at V and 5 bases at J; junction bases unmatched: 2. The chain's CDR3 is CSVLTGNEKLFF. The DNA for the CDR3 is TGCAGCGTTCTGACAGGGAATGAAAAACTGTTTTTT.

This clone was picked up one time. The V gene is TRBV5-4, the J gene TRBJ2-5; 10 positions match TRBD2. In germline, CDR1 is SGHNT, CDR2 YYREEE (reference sequence). Germline trimming cut 2 bases from V and 2 bases from J; bases unmatched to any gene: 3. The CDR3 covers 15 residues. The CDR3 DNA follows: TGTGCCAGCAGCTTTAGAGCGGGAGGGCAAGAGACCCAGTACTTC. Amino acids: CASSFRAGGQETQYF.

Here the CDR3 DNA reads TGTGCCAGCAGTGTCCAGGACAGGGAGGAAAAACTGTTTTTT. Its protein product is CASSVQDREEKLFF. J is TRBJ1-4 and V is TRBV6-5, with 8 positions matching TRBD1. The CDR3 loop spans 14 amino acids. The J segment lost 8 bases and the V segment lost 5 bases, leaving 7 bases of the junction unmatched. Germline V gene data show CDR1 as MNHEY and CDR2 as SVGAGI.

The rearrangement uses TRBV4-1 and TRBJ1-1; a possible D gene is TRBD1 (5 bases). The germline gives CDR1 MGHRA, CDR2 YSYEKL. The CDR3 runs 15 residues. The V end lost 1 base, the J end lost 3 bases, and 12 bases lay between the germline ends. CDR3 DNA: TGCGCCAGCAGCCAAGGACAGACTTATGACACTGAAGCTTTCTTT. It encodes CASSQGQTYDTEAFF.